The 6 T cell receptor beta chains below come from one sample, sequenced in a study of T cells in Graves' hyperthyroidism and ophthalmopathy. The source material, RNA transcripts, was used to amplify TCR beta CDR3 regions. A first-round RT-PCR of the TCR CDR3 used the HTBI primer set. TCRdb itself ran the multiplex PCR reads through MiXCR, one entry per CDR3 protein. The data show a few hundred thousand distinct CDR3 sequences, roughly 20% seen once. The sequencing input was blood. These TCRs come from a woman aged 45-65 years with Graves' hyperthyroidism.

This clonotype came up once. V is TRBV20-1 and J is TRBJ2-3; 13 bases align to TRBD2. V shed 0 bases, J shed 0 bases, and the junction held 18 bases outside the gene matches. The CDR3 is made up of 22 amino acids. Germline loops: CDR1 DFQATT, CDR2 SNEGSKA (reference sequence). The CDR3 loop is CSARDQHQGTTSGRPSTDTQYF. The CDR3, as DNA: TGCAGTGCTAGAGATCAGCATCAGGGCACGACTAGCGGGAGGCCGAGCACAGATACGCAGTATTTT.

Here the CDR3 DNA reads TGTGCCAGCAGTGAGAGTGGACCCTATGGCTACACCTTC. This translates into CASSESGPYGYTF. The V call is TRBV27, the J call TRBJ1-2; D gene unclear. Deletions cut 5 bases from V and 4 bases from J, with 11 bases between. The CDR3 extends over 13 amino acids. CDR1 and CDR2 (germline): MNHEY, SMNVEV (reference sequence).

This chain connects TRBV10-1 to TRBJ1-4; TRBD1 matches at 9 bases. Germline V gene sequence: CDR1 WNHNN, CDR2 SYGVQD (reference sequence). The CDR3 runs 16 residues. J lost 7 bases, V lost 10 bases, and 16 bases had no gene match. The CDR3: CANARTGGGRIEKLFF. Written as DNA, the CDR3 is TGCGCCAACGCCCGAACAGGGGGCGGTCGGATTGAAAAACTGTTTTTT.

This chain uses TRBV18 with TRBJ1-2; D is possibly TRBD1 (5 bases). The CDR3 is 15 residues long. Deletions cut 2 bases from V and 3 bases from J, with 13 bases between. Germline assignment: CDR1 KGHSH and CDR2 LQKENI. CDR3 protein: CASSPVPTAHYGYTF. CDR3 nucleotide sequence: TGTGCCAGCTCACCAGTCCCGACAGCACACTATGGCTACACCTTC.

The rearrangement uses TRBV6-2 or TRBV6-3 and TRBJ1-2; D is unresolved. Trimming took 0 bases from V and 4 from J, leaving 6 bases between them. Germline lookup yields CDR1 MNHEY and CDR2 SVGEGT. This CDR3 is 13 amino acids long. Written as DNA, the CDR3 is TGTGCCAGCAGTTACTCGGGTATCTATGGCTACACCTTC. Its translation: CASSYSGIYGYTF.

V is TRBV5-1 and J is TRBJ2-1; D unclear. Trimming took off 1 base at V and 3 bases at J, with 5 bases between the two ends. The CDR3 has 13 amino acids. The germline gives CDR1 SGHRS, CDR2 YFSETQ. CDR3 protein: CASSLRGYNEQFF. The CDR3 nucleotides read TGCGCCAGCAGCTTGAGAGGCTACAATGAGCAGTTCTTC.